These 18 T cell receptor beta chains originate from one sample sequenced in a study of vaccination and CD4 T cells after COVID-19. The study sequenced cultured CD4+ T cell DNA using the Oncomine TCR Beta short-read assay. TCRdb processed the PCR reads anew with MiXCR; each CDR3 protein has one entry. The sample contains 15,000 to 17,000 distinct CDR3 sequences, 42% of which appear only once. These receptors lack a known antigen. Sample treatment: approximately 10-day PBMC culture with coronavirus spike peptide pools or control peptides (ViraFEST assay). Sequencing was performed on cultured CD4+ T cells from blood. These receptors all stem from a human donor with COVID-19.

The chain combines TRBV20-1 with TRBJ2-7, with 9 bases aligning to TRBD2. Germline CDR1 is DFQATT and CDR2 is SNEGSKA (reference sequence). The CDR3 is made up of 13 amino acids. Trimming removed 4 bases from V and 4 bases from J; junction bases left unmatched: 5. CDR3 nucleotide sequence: TGCAGTGCTAAAGCGGGGGGTTGGTACGAGCAGTACTTC. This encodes CSAKAGGWYEQYF.

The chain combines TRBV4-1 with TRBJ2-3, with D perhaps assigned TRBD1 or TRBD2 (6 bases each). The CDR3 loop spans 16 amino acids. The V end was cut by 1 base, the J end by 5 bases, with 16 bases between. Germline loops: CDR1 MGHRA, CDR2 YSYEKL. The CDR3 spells CASSQGGRGRGDTQYF. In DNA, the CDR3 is TGCGCCAGCAGCCAAGGGGGGCGGGGCCGGGGAGATACGCAGTATTTT.

The CDR3 reads CASRELGASTDTQYF. For the CDR3, the DNA is TGTGCCAGCAGAGAACTCGGGGCTAGCACAGATACGCAGTATTTT. The chain joins TRBV2 to TRBJ2-3; D is tentatively TRBD1 or TRBD2 (5 bases each). The CDR3 totals 15 residues. CDR1 and CDR2 (germline): SNHLY, FYNNEI. V was shortened by 6 bases and J by 0 bases, with 13 bases between the two germline ends.

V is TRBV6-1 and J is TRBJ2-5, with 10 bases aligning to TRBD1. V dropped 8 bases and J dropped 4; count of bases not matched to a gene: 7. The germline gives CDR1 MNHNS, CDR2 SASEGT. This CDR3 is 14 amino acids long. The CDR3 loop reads CASGTGVGGETQYF. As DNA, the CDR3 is TGTGCCAGCGGGACAGGGGTAGGGGGAGAGACCCAGTACTTC.

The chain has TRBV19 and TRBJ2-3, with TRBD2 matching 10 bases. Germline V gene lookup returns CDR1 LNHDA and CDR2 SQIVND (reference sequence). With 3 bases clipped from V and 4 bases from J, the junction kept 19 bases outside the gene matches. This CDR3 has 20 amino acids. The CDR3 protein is CASSISASGGPDIHSDTQYF. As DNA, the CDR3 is TGTGCCAGTAGTATTTCGGCTAGCGGGGGCCCAGATATTCATTCAGATACGCAGTATTTT.

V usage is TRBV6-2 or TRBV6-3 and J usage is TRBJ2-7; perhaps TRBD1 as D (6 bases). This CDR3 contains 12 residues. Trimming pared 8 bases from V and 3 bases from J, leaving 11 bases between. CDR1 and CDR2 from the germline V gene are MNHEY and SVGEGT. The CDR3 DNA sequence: TGTGCCAGCGGGGGCGCCCGCTACGAGCAGTACTTC. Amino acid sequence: CASGGARYEQYF.

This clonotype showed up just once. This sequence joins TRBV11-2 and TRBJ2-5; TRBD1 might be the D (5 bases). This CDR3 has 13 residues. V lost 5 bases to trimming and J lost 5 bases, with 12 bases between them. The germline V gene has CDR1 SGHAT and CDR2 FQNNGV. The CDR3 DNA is TGTGCCAGCAGCGTCGAAGGGGTCGAGACCCAGTACTTC. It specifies CASSVEGVETQYF.

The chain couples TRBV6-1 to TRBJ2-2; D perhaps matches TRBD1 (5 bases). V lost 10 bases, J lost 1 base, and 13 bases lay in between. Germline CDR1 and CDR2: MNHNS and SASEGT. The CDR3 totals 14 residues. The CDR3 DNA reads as TGTGCCACAAGGGTAGGGGTGAACACCGGGGAGCTGTTTTTT. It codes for CATRVGVNTGELFF.

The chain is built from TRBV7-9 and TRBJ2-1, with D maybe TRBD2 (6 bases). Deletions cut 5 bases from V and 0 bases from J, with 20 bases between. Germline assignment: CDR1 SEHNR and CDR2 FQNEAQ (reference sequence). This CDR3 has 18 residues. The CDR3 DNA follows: TGTGCCAGCAGCAGACGCCCTTTAGCGGCAAGCTCCTACAATGAGCAGTTCTTC. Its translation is CASSRRPLAASSYNEQFF.

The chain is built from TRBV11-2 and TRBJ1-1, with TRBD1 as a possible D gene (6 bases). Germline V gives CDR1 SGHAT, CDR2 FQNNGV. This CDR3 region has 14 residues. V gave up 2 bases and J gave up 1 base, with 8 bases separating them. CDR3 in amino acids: CASSLLGGNTEAFF. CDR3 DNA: TGTGCCAGCAGCTTATTAGGGGGGAACACTGAAGCTTTCTTT.

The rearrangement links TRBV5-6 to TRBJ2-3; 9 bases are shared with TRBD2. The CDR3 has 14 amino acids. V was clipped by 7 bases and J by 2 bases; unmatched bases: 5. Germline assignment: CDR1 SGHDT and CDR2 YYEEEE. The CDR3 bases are TGTGCCAGCTTCCTAGCGGGAATCACAGATACGCAGTATTTT. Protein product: CASFLAGITDTQYF.

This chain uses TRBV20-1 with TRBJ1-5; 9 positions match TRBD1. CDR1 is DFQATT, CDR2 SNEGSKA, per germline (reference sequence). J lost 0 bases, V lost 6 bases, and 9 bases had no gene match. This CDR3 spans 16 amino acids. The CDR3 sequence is CSAIMGQGISNQPQHF. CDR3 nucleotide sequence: TGCAGTGCCATAATGGGACAGGGTATTAGCAATCAGCCCCAGCATTTT.

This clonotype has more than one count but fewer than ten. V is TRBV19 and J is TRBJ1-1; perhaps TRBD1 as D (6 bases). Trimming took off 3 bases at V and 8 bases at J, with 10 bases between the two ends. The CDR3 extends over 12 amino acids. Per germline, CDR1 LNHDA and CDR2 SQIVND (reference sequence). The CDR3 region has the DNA TGTGCCAGTAGTATGCGAGGGGGGGAAGCTTTCTTT. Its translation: CASSMRGGEAFF.

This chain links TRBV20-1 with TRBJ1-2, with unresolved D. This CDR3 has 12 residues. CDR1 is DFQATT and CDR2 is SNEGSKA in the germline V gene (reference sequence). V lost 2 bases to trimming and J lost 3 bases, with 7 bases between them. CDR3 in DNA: TGCAGTGCTAGACGGGAAGACTATGGCTACACCTTC. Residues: CSARREDYGYTF.

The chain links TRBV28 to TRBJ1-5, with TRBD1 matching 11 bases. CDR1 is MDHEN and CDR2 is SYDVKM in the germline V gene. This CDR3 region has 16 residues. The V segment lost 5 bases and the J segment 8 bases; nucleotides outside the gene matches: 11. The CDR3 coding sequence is TGTGCCAGCAGTACAGGACAGGGGGCATCATCAAAGCCCCAGCATTTT. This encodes CASSTGQGASSKPQHF.

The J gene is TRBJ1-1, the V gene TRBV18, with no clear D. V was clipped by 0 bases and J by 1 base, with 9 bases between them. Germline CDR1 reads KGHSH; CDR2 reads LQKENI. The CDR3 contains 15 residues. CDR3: CASSPPAGPNTEAFF. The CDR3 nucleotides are TGTGCCAGCTCACCACCGGCAGGCCCGAACACTGAAGCTTTCTTT.

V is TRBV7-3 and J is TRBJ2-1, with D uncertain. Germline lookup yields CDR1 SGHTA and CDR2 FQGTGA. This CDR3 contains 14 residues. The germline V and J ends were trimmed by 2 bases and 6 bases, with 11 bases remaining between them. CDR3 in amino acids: CASSLFVSSNEQFF. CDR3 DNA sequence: TGTGCCAGCAGCTTATTTGTCAGTAGCAATGAGCAGTTCTTC.

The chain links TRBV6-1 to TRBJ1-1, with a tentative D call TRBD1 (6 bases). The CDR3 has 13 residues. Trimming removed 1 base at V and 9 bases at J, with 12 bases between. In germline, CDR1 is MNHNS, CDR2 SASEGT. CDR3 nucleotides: TGTGCCAGCAGTGAAGGAAGGGGGACTAAAGCTTTCTTT. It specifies CASSEGRGTKAFF.